The 4 T cell receptor beta chains presented below share a single source sample, sequenced in a study of regulatory T cells in long-lasting Graves disease. Arm-PCR of CDR3 regions and iRepertoire HTBI primers were the basis on which TCR beta libraries were built. TCRdb reanalysed the multiplex PCR reads using MiXCR and keeps one entry per CDR3 protein. The repertoire includes nearly 350,000 distinct CDR3 sequences, roughly a fifth of them detected once, and 25% to 30% sits in the top ten. Time point meaning: persistent/refractory GD, antithyroid drugs over 5 years with positive TRAb. RNA from PBMCs was the source of the TCR library. Sequences were derived from peripheral blood mononuclear cells (PBMCs), sampled when the disease was refractory, from a patient treated with antithyroid drugs. Source of these receptors: a female donor with Graves disease.

A few counts support this clonotype. The V call is TRBV20-1, the J call TRBJ2-5, with 8 bases identical to TRBD2. This CDR3 comprises 14 residues. Germline V CDR1 and CDR2: DFQATT, SNEGSKA (reference sequence). The V gene end was trimmed by 8 bases and the J gene end by 5 bases; junction bases not matched to a gene: 13. CDR3 amino acids: CSHPGTSGGETQYF. As DNA, the CDR3 is TGCAGTCATCCCGGGACTAGTGGGGGGGAGACCCAGTACTTC.

This chain's CDR3 is CASSLVPGGGTDTQYF. CDR3 DNA sequence: TGTGCCAGCAGCTTGGTCCCGGGGGGAGGCACAGATACGCAGTATTTT. V gene TRBV5-5 combines with J gene TRBJ2-3, with 7 bases identical to TRBD2. V lost 0 bases and J lost 1; bases outside the gene matches: 5. Germline lookup yields CDR1 SGHKS and CDR2 YYEKEE (reference sequence). The CDR3 is 16 amino acids.

This clonotype occurred many times. CDR3 sequence reads: CASSFGTIRAFF. CDR3 coding DNA: TGTGCCAGCAGTTTCGGGACAATTCGGGCTTTCTTT. This chain joins TRBV28 and TRBJ1-1, with a possible D match to TRBD1 (6 bases). The CDR3 extends over 12 amino acids. V lost 3 bases, J lost 11 bases, and 13 bases lay in between. CDR1 and CDR2 (germline): MDHEN, SYDVKM.

In this sample, this clonotype turned up many times. The CDR3 coding sequence is TGTGCCAGCAGTCAGAGGACAGGGACTAGCAATCAGCCCCAGCATTTT. Translated: CASSQRTGTSNQPQHF. This sequence joins TRBV12-3 or TRBV12-4 and TRBJ1-5, with 8 bases lining up with TRBD1. J gave up 0 bases and V 5 bases, and 6 bases lay outside the gene matches. CDR3 length equals 16 residues.